This entry features one T cell receptor (beta chain) sequence. The antigen is not known. Germline loops: CDR1 KGHSH, CDR2 LQKENI. Between the trimmed V and J ends, which lost 3 bases and 2 bases, there was a span of 13 bases. The CDR3 runs 15 residues. This sample stems from a study of cytomegalovirus exposure and HLA in healthy donors. General study results and limits: Altogether, around 160 TCR beta chains were recorded as cytomegalovirus-associated. Per a prior analysis, the majority of TCR beta V segments were productive roughly 87% or roughly 30% of the time. A reported reduction in N-insertions relative to the roughly 700-donor mean was seen in an Asian-associated ancestry cluster in a later analysis.

Primers: 60 Vbeta forward and 13 Jbeta reverse. Libraries were prepared by immunoSEQ multiplex PCR; TCRdb keeps only in-frame clonotypes and omits some of them. This sample yields about 130,000 clones, of which 80% to 90% are seen a single time; about 3% belongs to the top ten. This TCR came from a woman in her late teens or twenties in good health and CMV-seropositive. The chain carries TRBV18 and TRBJ1-1; D uncertain. Sequenced: PBMCs. CDR3 protein: CASSPSRSRNTEAFF. Written as DNA, the CDR3 is TGTGCCAGCTCACCGAGTAGGAGCAGAAACACTGAAGCTTTCTTT.